The T cell receptor (beta chain) under discussion was sequenced for a study of shared clonotypes between healthy human individuals. Negatively enriched CD4+ T cells were divided by CD45RA into naive and memory. CDR3 length: 16 residues. Germline values: CDR1 MDHEN, CDR2 SYDVKM. V was clipped by 5 bases and J by 7 bases; unmatched bases: 12. TCRdb's table, derived via immunoSEQ multiplex PCR, lists solely in-frame clones and lacks some. Of approximately 2.5 million clones in the sample, roughly 93% were seen once. Study-level findings and limits: Larger estimated richness was generally recorded for naive subsets relative to memory subsets. Between four donors, naive CD4 clonotypes were shared at a level of approximately 5%. Unshared clonotypes carried lower generation probabilities than those common to all four donors.

For this clone: Its antigen is still unknown.

Source material: naive CD4+ T cells from PBMCs. Subset denoted: CD45RA+ positively selected. The chain is built from TRBV28 and TRBJ1-2, with TRBD1 matching over 11 bases. The origin of this receptor is a man between 18 and 29 years old in good health. Some clones in this sample may be carry-over from other donors' samples. CDR3 amino acids: CASSLRDRGFLGGYTF. In DNA form, the CDR3 reads TGTGCCAGCAGTCTCCGGGACAGGGGGTTTTTAGGTGGCTACACCTTC.